This T cell receptor beta chain derives from a study of blood T cell repertoires in COVID-19 (TCRdb year 2020). Regarding the complete study: Collaborator samples came from the United States, Italy and Spain and covered acute and convalescent phases of COVID-19. The material from the prospective study consisted of cDNA or gDNA derived from T cells, B-cell-depleted T cells, or PBMCs. Deeply sampled blood TCRbeta repertoires from subjects exposed to, actively infected with, or recovered from COVID-19 were included in the dataset. The repertoires were released in a freely available public database meant as a resource for research on the immune response to SARS-CoV-2. Samples were obtained from the ongoing ImmuneRACE study (first 160 participants) and from 1,254 subjects provided by 6 global collaborators. A de-identified subject ID, COVID-19 status, age in years and sex were almost always included in the sample metadata. HLA class I and class II types, where available, came from metadata supplied by the sample provider rather than from assay-based typing. On the study overall, not on this receptor specifically: The amount of clinical and demographic metadata varied by source and participant and was provided uncurated.

The immunoSEQ Assay, a bias-controlled multiplex PCR, was used to amplify TCRbeta CDR3 regions from genomic DNA. The authors' analysis ran thus. The number of nucleated cells in each sample was estimated by amplification of reference gene primers within the assay. To quantify the absolute abundance of each unique TCRbeta CDR3 rearrangement, sequence reads were collapsed and filtered. Productive Simpson clonality was computed per sample as the square root of Simpson's diversity index over productive rearrangements. TCRdb limited this immuneACCESS table to in-frame rearrangements with V and J called. A share of clones is missing; checked studies link under half to unresolved V genes, and the rest is unexplained. V and J calls plus clone size are reproduced from that table; the DNA served to infer D and trimming. In all, the sample holds fewer than 350,000 clones, and 85% of those were seen once. The ten largest clones capture around 2.5% of the sample.

The CDR3 goes from the cysteine to the phenylalanine over 13 residues. Only the CDR3 part of the read is kept: 39 bases, read in frame from the first base. Trimming costs V 3 bases and J 0 bases, and their ends lie 5 bases apart. Enrolling through a virtual design, the prospective study's participants ranged in age from roughly 18 to 95 years and lived across roughly 24 United States geographic areas. Cohort assignment in the prospective study relied on participant-reported clinical history from a screening survey and a study questionnaire. For ImmuneRACE Cohort 3, a participant was defined as recovered based on two consecutive negative NP/OP PCR tests, clearance by a healthcare professional, or resolution of symptoms. In the prospective study, whole blood, serum and a nasopharyngeal or oropharyngeal swab were collected from each participant by mobile phlebotomists. Over a roughly 2-month period, participants in the prospective study had the option of providing additional blood draws and questionnaires. Blood samples from the prospective study were shipped frozen or at room temperature prior to DNA extraction.

This clone was observed a single time. The specificity of this receptor is unknown. No base quality information exists; no much larger clone differs at one position. The specimen sequenced was PBMCs or T cells enriched from blood (not recorded which). The sequence was collected from a woman aged 45-60 years who had recovered from COVID-19. The chain joins TRBV12-3 or TRBV12-4 to TRBJ1-1; the D segment cannot be called with confidence. The CDR3 has the sequence CASSLPVNTEAFF. The sequenced DNA: TGTGCCAGCAGTTTGCCGGTGAACACTGAAGCTTTCTTT.